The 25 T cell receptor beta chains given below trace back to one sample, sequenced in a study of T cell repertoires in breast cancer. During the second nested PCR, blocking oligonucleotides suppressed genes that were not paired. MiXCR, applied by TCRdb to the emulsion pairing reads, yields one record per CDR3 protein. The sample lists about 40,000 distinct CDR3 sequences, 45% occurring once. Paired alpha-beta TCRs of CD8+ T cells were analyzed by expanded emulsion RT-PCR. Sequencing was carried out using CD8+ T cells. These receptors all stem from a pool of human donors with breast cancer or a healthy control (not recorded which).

The CDR3 reads CASSYWGQAYNEQFF. The CDR3 DNA sequence: TGTGCCAGCAGTTATTGGGGACAGGCCTACAATGAGCAGTTCTTC. The V and J genes are TRBV6-6 and TRBJ2-1, with 8 bases lining up with TRBD1. The CDR3 consists of 15 residues. With V trimmed by 3 bases and J by 2 bases, 3 bases remained unmatched. Germline V gene lookup returns CDR1 MNHNY and CDR2 SVGAGI (reference sequence).

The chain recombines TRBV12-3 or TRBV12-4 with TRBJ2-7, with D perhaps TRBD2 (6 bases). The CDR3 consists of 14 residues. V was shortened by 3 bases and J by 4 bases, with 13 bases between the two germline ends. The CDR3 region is CASSLSAGRYEQYF. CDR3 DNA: TGTGCCAGCAGTTTGTCGGCGGGGCGTTACGAGCAGTACTTC.

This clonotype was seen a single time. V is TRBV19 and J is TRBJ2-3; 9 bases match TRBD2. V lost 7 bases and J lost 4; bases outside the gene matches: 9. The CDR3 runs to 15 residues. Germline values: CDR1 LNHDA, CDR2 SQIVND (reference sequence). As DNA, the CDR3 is TGTGCCAGTATGAGGCGGGAGGGCCTGGCAGATACGCAGTATTTT. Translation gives CASMRREGLADTQYF.

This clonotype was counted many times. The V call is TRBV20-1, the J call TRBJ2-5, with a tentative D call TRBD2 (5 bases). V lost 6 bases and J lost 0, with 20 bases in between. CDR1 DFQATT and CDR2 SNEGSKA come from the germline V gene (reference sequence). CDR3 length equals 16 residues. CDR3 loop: CSAPGDYYGYQETQYF. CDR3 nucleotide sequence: TGCAGTGCCCCCGGCGACTACTACGGCTACCAAGAGACCCAGTACTTC.

The CDR3 spells CASSFDGNSPLHF. The CDR3 DNA reads as TGTGCCAGCAGTTTCGACGGTAATTCACCCCTCCACTTT. The V gene is TRBV11-3, the J gene TRBJ1-6; no clear D gene. Germline-derived CDR1 and CDR2 are SGHNT and YENEEA. The CDR3 is 13 amino acids. Trimming removed 6 bases from V and 6 bases from J, with 9 bases in between.

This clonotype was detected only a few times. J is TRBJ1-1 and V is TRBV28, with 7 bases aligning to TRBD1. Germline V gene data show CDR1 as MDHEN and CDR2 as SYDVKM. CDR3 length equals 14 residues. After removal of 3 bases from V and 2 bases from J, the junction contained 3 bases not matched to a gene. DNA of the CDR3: TGTGCCAGCAGTTTCGGGACAGTTAACACTGAAGCTTTCTTT. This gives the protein CASSFGTVNTEAFF.

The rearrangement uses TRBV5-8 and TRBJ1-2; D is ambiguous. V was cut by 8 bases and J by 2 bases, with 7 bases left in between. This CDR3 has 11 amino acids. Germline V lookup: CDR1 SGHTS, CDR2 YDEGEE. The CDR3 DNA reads TGTGCCAGTGGGCAGAACTATGGCTACACCTTC. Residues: CASGQNYGYTF.

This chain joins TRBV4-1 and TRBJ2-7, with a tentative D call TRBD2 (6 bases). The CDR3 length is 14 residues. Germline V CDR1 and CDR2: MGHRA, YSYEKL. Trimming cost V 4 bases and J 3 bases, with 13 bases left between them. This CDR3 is CASSPYGSRYEQYF. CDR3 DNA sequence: TGCGCCAGCAGCCCCTACGGGAGCCGCTACGAGCAGTACTTC.

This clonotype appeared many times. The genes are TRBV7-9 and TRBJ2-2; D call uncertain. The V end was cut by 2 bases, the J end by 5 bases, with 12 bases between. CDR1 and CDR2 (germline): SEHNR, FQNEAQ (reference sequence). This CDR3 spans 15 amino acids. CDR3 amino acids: CASSLNTDLTGELFF. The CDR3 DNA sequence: TGTGCCAGCAGCTTAAATACCGATTTGACCGGGGAGCTGTTTTTT.

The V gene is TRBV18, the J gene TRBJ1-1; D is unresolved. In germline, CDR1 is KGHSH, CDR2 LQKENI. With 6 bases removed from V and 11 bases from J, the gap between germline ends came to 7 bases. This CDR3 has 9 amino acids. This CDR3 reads CASSPGAFF. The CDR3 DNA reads TGTGCCAGCTCCCCGGGCGCTTTCTTT.

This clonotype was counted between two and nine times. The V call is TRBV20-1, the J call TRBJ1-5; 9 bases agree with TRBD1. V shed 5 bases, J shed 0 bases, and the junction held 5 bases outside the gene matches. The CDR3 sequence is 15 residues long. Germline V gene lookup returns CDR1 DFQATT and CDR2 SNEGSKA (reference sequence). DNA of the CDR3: TGCAGTGCTTGGACAGGGGCGAATAGCAATCAGCCCCAGCATTTT. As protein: CSAWTGANSNQPQHF.

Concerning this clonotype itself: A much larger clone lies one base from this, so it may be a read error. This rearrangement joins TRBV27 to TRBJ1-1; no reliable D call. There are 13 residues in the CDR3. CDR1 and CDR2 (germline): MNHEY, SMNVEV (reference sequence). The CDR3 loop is CACSAQMNTEAFF. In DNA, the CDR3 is TGTGCCTGCAGCGCGCAGATGAACACTGAAGCTTTCTTT.

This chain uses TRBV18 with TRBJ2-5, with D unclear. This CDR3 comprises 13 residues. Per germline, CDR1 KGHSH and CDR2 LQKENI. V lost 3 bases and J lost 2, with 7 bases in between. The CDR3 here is CASSPGMQETQYF. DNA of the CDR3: TGTGCCAGCTCACCCGGCATGCAAGAGACCCAGTACTTC.

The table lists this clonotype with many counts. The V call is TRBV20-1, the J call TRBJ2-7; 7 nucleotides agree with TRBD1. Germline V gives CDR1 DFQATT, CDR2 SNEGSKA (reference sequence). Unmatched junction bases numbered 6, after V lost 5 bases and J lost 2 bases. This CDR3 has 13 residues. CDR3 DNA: TGCAGTGCTTCAACAGGGGTTGCCTACGAGCAGTACTTC. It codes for CSASTGVAYEQYF.

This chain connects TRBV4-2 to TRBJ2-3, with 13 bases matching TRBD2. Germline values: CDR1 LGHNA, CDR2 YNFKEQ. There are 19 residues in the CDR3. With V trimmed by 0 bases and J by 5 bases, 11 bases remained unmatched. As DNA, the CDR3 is TGTGCCAGCAGCCAAGAAGTTGCCGTACTAGCGGGGGGGCAAGATACGCAGTATTTT. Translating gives CASSQEVAVLAGGQDTQYF.

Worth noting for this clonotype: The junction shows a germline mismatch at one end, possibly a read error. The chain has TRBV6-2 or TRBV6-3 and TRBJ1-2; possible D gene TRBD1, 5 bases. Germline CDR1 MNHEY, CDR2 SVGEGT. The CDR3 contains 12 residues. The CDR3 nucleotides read TGTGCCAGCAGTTCCGGGACGGCCCGCTACCCCTTC. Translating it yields CASSSGTARYPF.

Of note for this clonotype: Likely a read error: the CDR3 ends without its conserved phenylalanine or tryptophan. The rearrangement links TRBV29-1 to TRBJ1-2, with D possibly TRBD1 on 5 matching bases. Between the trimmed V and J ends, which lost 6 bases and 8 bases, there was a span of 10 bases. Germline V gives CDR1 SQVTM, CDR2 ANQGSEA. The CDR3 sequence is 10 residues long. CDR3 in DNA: TGCAGCGTGGACATGGAAGGCTACACCCTC. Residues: CSVDMEGYTL.

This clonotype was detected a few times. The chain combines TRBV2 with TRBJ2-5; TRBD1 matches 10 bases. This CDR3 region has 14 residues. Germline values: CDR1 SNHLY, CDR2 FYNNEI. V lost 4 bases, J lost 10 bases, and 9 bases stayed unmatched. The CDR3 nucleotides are TGTGCCAGCAGTGGGGGGACAGGGGCGCGGATCCAGTACTTC. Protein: CASSGGTGARIQYF.

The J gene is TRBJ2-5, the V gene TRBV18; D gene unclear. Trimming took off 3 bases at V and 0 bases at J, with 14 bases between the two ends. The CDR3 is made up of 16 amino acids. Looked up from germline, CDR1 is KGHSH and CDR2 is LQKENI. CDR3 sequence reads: CASSPGADGYQETQYF. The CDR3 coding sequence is TGTGCCAGCTCACCTGGAGCCGACGGTTACCAAGAGACCCAGTACTTC. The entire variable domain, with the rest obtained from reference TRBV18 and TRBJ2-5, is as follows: NAGVMQNPRHLVRRRGQEARLRCSPMKGHSHVYWYRQLPEEGLKFMVYLQKENIIDESGMPKERFSAEFPKEGPSILRIQQVVRGDSAAYFCASSPGADGYQETQYFGPGTRLLVL.

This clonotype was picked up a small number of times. CDR3 DNA sequence: TGCAGTGCTAGAGAGGGGGACTACGAGCAGTACTTC. As protein: CSAREGDYEQYF. This chain links TRBV20-1 with TRBJ2-7; either TRBD1 or TRBD2 may fit D (5 bases each). V dropped 0 bases and J dropped 3 bases, with 6 bases sitting between them. The CDR3 spans 12 residues. CDR1 DFQATT and CDR2 SNEGSKA come from the germline V gene (reference sequence).

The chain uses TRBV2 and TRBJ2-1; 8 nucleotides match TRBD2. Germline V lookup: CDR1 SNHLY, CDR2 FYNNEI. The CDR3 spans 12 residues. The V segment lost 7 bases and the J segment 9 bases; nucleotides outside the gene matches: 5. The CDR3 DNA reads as TGTGCCAGCATTATAGCGGGGTTTGAGCAGTTCTTC. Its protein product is CASIIAGFEQFF.

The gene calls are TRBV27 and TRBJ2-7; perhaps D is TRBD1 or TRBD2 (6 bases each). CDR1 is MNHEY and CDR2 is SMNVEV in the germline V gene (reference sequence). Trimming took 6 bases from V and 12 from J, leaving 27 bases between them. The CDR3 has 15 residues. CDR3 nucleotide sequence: TGTGCCAGCAGCTACCGGCGGACATCAGGGGTGGGACTGTACTTC. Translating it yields CASSYRRTSGVGLYF.

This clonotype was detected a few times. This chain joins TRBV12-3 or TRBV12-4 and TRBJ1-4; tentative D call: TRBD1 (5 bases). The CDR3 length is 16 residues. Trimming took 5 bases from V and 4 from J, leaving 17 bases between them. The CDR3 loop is CASSPGPGGINEKLFF. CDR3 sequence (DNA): TGTGCCAGCAGTCCGGGGCCCGGTGGGATTAATGAAAAACTGTTTTTT.

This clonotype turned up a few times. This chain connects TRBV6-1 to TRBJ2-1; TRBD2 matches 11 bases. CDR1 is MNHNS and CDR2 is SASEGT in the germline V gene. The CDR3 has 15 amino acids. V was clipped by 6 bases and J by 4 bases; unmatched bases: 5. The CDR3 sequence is CASSGPSGGYNEQFF. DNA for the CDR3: TGTGCCAGCAGCGGACCTAGCGGGGGGTACAATGAGCAGTTCTTC.

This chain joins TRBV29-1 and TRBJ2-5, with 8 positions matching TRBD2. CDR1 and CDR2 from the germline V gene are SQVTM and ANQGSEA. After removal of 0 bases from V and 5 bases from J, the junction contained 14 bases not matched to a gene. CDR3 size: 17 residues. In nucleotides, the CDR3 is TGCAGCGTTGAAGACTACTCGGACAGTCGCGGGGGGGAGACCCAGTACTTC. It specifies CSVEDYSDSRGGETQYF.